Shown below are 18 T cell receptor beta chains from a single sample sequenced in a study of identical twins. MiXCR was run by TCRdb on the 5' RACE reads, yielding one entry per CDR3 protein. The sample yields about 190,000 distinct CDR3 sequences, more than 15% seen once. The same data also went into a second study, on T cells expressing NK-cell markers.

Sequenced material: CD8+ T cells sorted from blood. Source of these receptors: a woman in her late teens or twenties in good health.

CDR3 region: CASSLGPAASNQPQHF. CDR3 sequence (DNA): TGCGCCAGCAGCTTGGGGCCGGCCGCTAGCAATCAGCCCCAGCATTTT. The V call is TRBV5-1, the J call TRBJ1-5; D is unclear. The CDR3 has 16 amino acids. V lost 0 bases, J lost 0 bases, and 10 bases lay in between. Germline CDR1 SGHRS, CDR2 YFSETQ.

The V gene is TRBV10-2, the J gene TRBJ2-7, with D perhaps matching TRBD2 (5 bases). The CDR3 is 14 amino acids. The germline CDR1 and CDR2 sequences are WSHSY and SAAADI. Trimming removed 4 bases at V and 2 bases at J, with 12 bases between. For the CDR3, the DNA is TGCGCCAGCAGTGTCGGACTGCTAACCTACGAGCAGTACTTC. Its protein product is CASSVGLLTYEQYF.

This clonotype was detected only a few times. The rearrangement joins TRBV7-9 to TRBJ2-7; TRBD1 matches 8 bases. The germline V gene has CDR1 SEHNR and CDR2 FQNEAQ (reference sequence). The CDR3 has 15 residues. V was pared by 6 bases and J by 2 bases, with 9 bases of the junction left unmatched. The CDR3 loop is CASSLSPGGPYEQYF. The CDR3 DNA reads TGTGCCAGCAGTTTGTCACCAGGGGGCCCCTACGAGCAGTACTTC. Drawing the rest from reference TRBV7-9 and TRBJ2-7, the complete variable domain is DTGVSQNPRHKITKRGQNVTFRCDPISEHNRLYWYRQTLGQGPEFLTYFQNEAQLEKSRLLSDRFSAERPKGSFSTLEIQRTEQGDSAMYLCASSLSPGGPYEQYFGPGTRLTVT.

The rearrangement uses TRBV20-1 and TRBJ2-5; D perhaps matches TRBD1 (6 bases). With 0 bases removed from V and 5 bases from J, the gap between germline ends came to 19 bases. CDR1 is DFQATT and CDR2 is SNEGSKA in the germline V gene (reference sequence). The CDR3 totals 16 residues. CDR3 region: CSARDPGRGTGETQYF. CDR3 bases: TGCAGTGCTAGAGATCCGGGCAGGGGAACTGGGGAGACCCAGTACTTC.

This sequence joins TRBV10-3 and TRBJ1-2, with 7 nucleotides matching TRBD1. CDR3 size: 14 residues. CDR1 ENHRY and CDR2 SYGVKD come from the germline V gene. Trimming at V came to 6 bases and at J to 4 bases, leaving 8 bases not matched to a gene. In DNA form, the CDR3 reads TGTGCCATCAGCCCCCCGACAGGGACCTATGGCTACACCTTC. Its translation: CAISPPTGTYGYTF.

This chain connects TRBV9 to TRBJ2-1, with 8 bases aligning to TRBD2. Germline lookup yields CDR1 SGDLS and CDR2 YYNGEE. The CDR3 spans 14 residues. Trimming took 6 bases from V and 9 from J; bases not matched to a gene: 11. The CDR3 DNA follows: TGTGCCAGCACCGAGGCGGGAGGCCGTGGTGAGCAGTTCTTC. This codes for CASTEAGGRGEQFF.

There are a few counts of this clonotype. The chain joins TRBV7-9 to TRBJ2-7; D is possibly TRBD1 (7 bases). The CDR3 totals 14 residues. Deletions cut 5 bases from V and 1 base from J, with 12 bases between. Germline V gives CDR1 SEHNR, CDR2 FQNEAQ (reference sequence). The CDR3 coding sequence is TGTGCCAGCAGCGGAGGGACAGTTTCCTACGAGCAGTACTTC. Amino acids: CASSGGTVSYEQYF.

This chain uses TRBV7-9 with TRBJ2-2, with a possible D match to TRBD2 (6 bases). Germline CDR1 reads SEHNR; CDR2 reads FQNEAQ (reference sequence). CDR3 size: 16 residues. The V end was cut by 4 bases, the J end by 4 bases, with 16 bases between. The CDR3 loop reads CASSSSLRGPTGELFF. CDR3 bases: TGTGCCAGCAGCTCGTCACTGCGGGGACCCACCGGGGAGCTGTTTTTT. The whole variable domain, remainder taken from reference TRBV7-9 and TRBJ2-2, is DTGVSQNPRHKITKRGQNVTFRCDPISEHNRLYWYRQTLGQGPEFLTYFQNEAQLEKSRLLSDRFSAERPKGSFSTLEIQRTEQGDSAMYLCASSSSLRGPTGELFFGEGSRLTVL.

This clonotype was found a few times. V and J are TRBV7-8 and TRBJ2-3; tentatively, D is TRBD1 or TRBD2 (5 bases each). The CDR3 sequence is 17 residues long. From germline, CDR1 is SGHVS and CDR2 FQNEAQ. V lost 1 base and J 2 bases, leaving 16 bases between the germline ends. CDR3 in DNA: TGTGCCAGCAGCTTAGAAGCGGTGGGGCAATCCACAGATACGCAGTATTTT. Amino acids: CASSLEAVGQSTDTQYF.

There are a few counts of this clonotype. The chain employs TRBV27 and TRBJ2-7; TRBD2 matches at 10 bases. J was trimmed by 3 bases and V by 2 bases; bases with no gene match: 4. CDR3 size: 15 residues. Germline V CDR1 and CDR2: MNHEY, SMNVEV (reference sequence). Here the CDR3 DNA reads TGTGCCAGCAGTTTAATAGCGGGAGGCCTCTACGAGCAGTACTTC. As protein: CASSLIAGGLYEQYF.

This clonotype appeared a few times. The CDR3: CASLLGEQFF. CDR3 in DNA: TGTGCCAGCCTTTTGGGGGAGCAGTTCTTC. The rearrangement uses TRBV2 and TRBJ2-1; D call uncertain. The V gene lost 8 bases and the J gene lost 10 bases, with 9 bases spanning the gap. This CDR3 has 10 amino acids. Germline CDR1 SNHLY, CDR2 FYNNEI.

The rearrangement uses TRBV7-3 and TRBJ2-5; 8 positions agree with TRBD2. The germline gives CDR1 SGHTA, CDR2 FQGTGA. The ends lost 4 bases at V and 1 base at J; junction bases unmatched: 2. The CDR3 has 14 amino acids. As DNA, the CDR3 is TGTGCCAGCAGCTCGGGGGGGTTCCAAGAGACCCAGTACTTC. Encoded protein: CASSSGGFQETQYF.

This clonotype was found a few times. The rearrangement uses TRBV6-2 or TRBV6-3 and TRBJ1-2; no definite D call. V was shortened by 0 bases and J by 4 bases, with 0 bases between the two germline ends. CDR3 size: 11 residues. The germline gives CDR1 MNHEY, CDR2 SVGEGT. CDR3 DNA sequence: TGTGCCAGCAGTTACTCCTATGGCTACACCTTC. The encoded protein is CASSYSYGYTF.

The chain has TRBV20-1 and TRBJ2-5, with 9 bases that match TRBD1. Germline CDR1 reads DFQATT; CDR2 reads SNEGSKA (reference sequence). The CDR3 sequence is 14 residues long. V shed 6 bases and J 1 base; nucleotides not matched to a gene: 6. CDR3 protein: CSALPGQGQETQYF. CDR3 coding DNA: TGCAGTGCCCTCCCGGGACAGGGCCAAGAGACCCAGTACTTC.

This clonotype was detected a few times. The rearrangement uses TRBV7-2 and TRBJ2-1; 9 bases line up with TRBD2. V gave up 1 base and J gave up 3 bases; unmatched junction bases: 4. This CDR3 is built from 16 residues. CDR1 SGHTA and CDR2 FQGNSA come from the germline V gene. This CDR3 is CASSLVLAGNYNEQFF. CDR3 sequence (DNA): TGTGCCAGCAGCTTAGTGCTAGCGGGAAACTACAATGAGCAGTTCTTC.

The V gene is TRBV15, the J gene TRBJ2-5; tentatively, D is TRBD1 or TRBD2 (6 bases each). Germline CDR1 and CDR2: LNHNV and YYDKDF (reference sequence). V shed 7 bases and J shed 4 bases, with 16 bases lying between them. This CDR3 comprises 14 residues. The CDR3: CATTSVGGRETQYF. In DNA form, the CDR3 reads TGTGCCACCACTTCGGTGGGGGGCCGAGAGACCCAGTACTTC.

The chain combines TRBV20-1 with TRBJ1-1, with a possible D match to TRBD1 (6 bases). The V gene's germline CDR1 is DFQATT and CDR2 SNEGSKA (reference sequence). Between the trimmed V and J ends, which lost 6 bases and 0 bases, there was a span of 17 bases. CDR3 length equals 15 residues. CDR3 sequence reads: CSAVRTDVMNTEAFF. As DNA, the CDR3 is TGCAGTGCCGTAAGGACAGACGTGATGAACACTGAAGCTTTCTTT.

The chain uses TRBV19 and TRBJ1-1; D gene unclear. CDR3 length: 15 amino acids. From germline, CDR1 is LNHDA and CDR2 SQIVND (reference sequence). The V end was cut by 3 bases, the J end by 4 bases, with 15 bases between. The CDR3 sequence: CASSIPPGGVTEAFF. The DNA for the CDR3 is TGTGCCAGTAGTATTCCGCCGGGCGGGGTCACTGAAGCTTTCTTT.